This T cell receptor (beta chain) originates from a study of cytomegalovirus exposure and HLA in healthy donors. Study findings and constraints: Published work reported that the classifier diagnosed cytomegalovirus status with high specificity and sensitivity. First-cohort TCR clusters were later found to tend to co-occur in the 120 or so validation repertoires. The study recorded 160 or so TCR beta chains that were cytomegalovirus-associated.

Assay used: immunoSEQ multiplex PCR; TCRdb lists only in-frame clones, some missing. The sample holds around 250,000 clones, nearly 90% seen once. The 120-subject validation cohort, separate from the 666-subject first cohort, included the donors. The CDR3 is made up of 18 amino acids. Trimming removed 0 bases from V and 0 bases from J, with 12 bases in between. Germline CDR1 reads SGHAT; CDR2 reads FQNNGV. A remark on this clone: Antigen specificity is unknown.

The specimen was PBMCs. The receptor comes from a young woman in good health and CMV-seronegative. V usage is TRBV11-2 and J usage is TRBJ1-6, with unresolved D. CDR3 loop: CASSLDRSGVSYNSPLHF. The CDR3, as DNA: TGTGCCAGCAGCTTAGATCGTTCAGGCGTCTCCTATAATTCACCCCTCCACTTT.